This T cell receptor (beta chain) was sequenced during a study of blood T cell repertoires in COVID-19. Cohort placement rested on clinical history that participants reported themselves. What the recovered Cohort 3 donors had was two negative PCRs, clearance, or symptom resolution. The CDR3 runs to 13 residues. This clone was picked up one time. Data came from immunoSEQ multiplex PCR; TCRdb stores just in-frame clones and leaves some out. The sample contains roughly 200,000 clones, around 90% of which appear only once. Sequencing input: PBMCs or T cells enriched from blood (not recorded which). The chain joins TRBV21-1 to TRBJ1-5; whether TRBD1, the table's D call, matches the DNA was not checked. TRBV21-1 is reported as a pseudogene. The TCR comes from a woman in her twenties or thirties who had recovered from COVID-19. CDR3 in amino acids: CASSKGHPTPQHF. The CDR3 DNA sequence: TGTGCCAGCAGCAAGGGACATCCCACGCCCCAGCATTTT.